This TCR beta chain was recorded in a study of control samples from healthy donors and cancer patients. The germline gives CDR1 SGHAT, CDR2 FQNNGV. V gave up 2 bases and J gave up 9 bases, with 23 bases separating them. The CDR3 has 18 residues. TCRdb's table, derived via immunoSEQ multiplex PCR, lists solely in-frame clones and lacks some. Among about 160,000 clones listed, roughly 95% were seen once. This clone is a singleton in its sample. The source of this sequence is a woman aged 25-40 years in good health. The specimen was blood. The chain combines TRBV11-2 with TRBJ1-6; D not resolved. CDR3 sequence: CASSLSSGGALGGSPLHF. CDR3 DNA sequence: TGTGCCAGCAGCTTATCCTCCGGAGGCGCCCTCGGTGGTTCACCCCTCCACTTT.